Listed here are 6 T cell receptor beta chains from one sample, sequenced in a study of shared clonotypes between healthy human individuals. Using immunoSEQ multiplex PCR, the repertoire was profiled, and TCRdb retains in-frame clones only, with some absent. Seen here are around 330,000 clones, less than 85% observed once, and the top ten hold about 9.4%. The sample was memory CD4+ T cells sorted from blood. The sample's subset: CD45RA-negative fraction. These receptors all stem from a man aged 25-45 years in good health.

At least ten counts were recorded for this clone. The sample has other DNA sequences that encode this CDR3 too. The chain joins TRBV5-1 to TRBJ2-1; D perhaps matches TRBD1 (6 bases). The CDR3 has 13 residues. From germline, CDR1 is SGHRS and CDR2 YFSETQ. Trimming removed 0 bases from V and 5 bases from J, with 6 bases in between. CDR3 amino acids: CASSLGDNNEQFF. The CDR3 nucleotides are TGCGCCAGCAGCTTGGGGGACAACAATGAGCAGTTCTTC. The variable domain in full, with the rest retrieved from reference TRBV5-1 and TRBJ2-1, is KAGVTQTPRYLIKTRGQQVTLSCSPISGHRSVSWYQQTPGQGLQFLFEYFSETQRNKGNFPGRFSGRQFSNSRSEMNVSTLELGDSALYLCASSLGDNNEQFFGPGTRLTVL.

The CDR3 loop reads CSAQGASGRTYNEQFF. CDR3 DNA: TGCAGCGCCCAGGGGGCTAGCGGGAGGACCTACAATGAGCAGTTCTTC. This sequence joins TRBV29-1 and TRBJ2-1; 11 bases fit TRBD2. V gave up 7 bases and J gave up 2 bases; unmatched junction bases: 10. The V gene's germline CDR1 is SQVTM and CDR2 ANQGSEA. The CDR3 extends over 16 amino acids.

The chain combines TRBV21-1 with TRBJ2-5; the table's D call, TRBD2, has no DNA check behind it. TRBV21-1 represents a pseudogene. The CDR3 runs 14 residues. CDR3 residues: CARRGRQGRETQYF. CDR3 bases: TGTGCCAGGCGGGGGAGGCAGGGGAGAGAGACCCAGTACTTC.

This chain uses TRBV25-1 with TRBJ1-3, with D perhaps matching TRBD1 (5 bases). Germline values: CDR1 MGHDK, CDR2 SYGVNS. The V gene lost 1 base and the J gene lost 2 bases, with 12 bases spanning the gap. The CDR3 spans 16 residues. The CDR3 loop is CASSELDGGPGNTIYF. In DNA form, the CDR3 reads TGTGCCAGCAGTGAATTAGATGGGGGACCTGGAAACACCATATATTTT.

This clone was counted a single time. This chain uses TRBV27 with TRBJ2-7; 10 bases are shared with TRBD2. With 7 bases clipped from V and 3 bases from J, the junction kept 3 bases outside the gene matches. CDR3 length: 13 residues. Germline V gene lookup returns CDR1 MNHEY and CDR2 SMNVEV (reference sequence). CDR3 in DNA: TGTGCCAGCAAGAGACTAGCGGGCTACGAGCAGTACTTC. Amino acid sequence: CASKRLAGYEQYF.

J is TRBJ1-3 and V is TRBV7-8, with no clear D. The CDR3 runs to 15 residues. The V gene lost 3 bases and the J gene lost 0 bases, with 9 bases spanning the gap. Germline lookup yields CDR1 SGHVS and CDR2 FQNEAQ. The CDR3 is CASSLAQSSGNTIYF. The CDR3 nucleotides are TGTGCCAGCAGCTTGGCTCAGAGCTCTGGAAACACCATATATTTT.